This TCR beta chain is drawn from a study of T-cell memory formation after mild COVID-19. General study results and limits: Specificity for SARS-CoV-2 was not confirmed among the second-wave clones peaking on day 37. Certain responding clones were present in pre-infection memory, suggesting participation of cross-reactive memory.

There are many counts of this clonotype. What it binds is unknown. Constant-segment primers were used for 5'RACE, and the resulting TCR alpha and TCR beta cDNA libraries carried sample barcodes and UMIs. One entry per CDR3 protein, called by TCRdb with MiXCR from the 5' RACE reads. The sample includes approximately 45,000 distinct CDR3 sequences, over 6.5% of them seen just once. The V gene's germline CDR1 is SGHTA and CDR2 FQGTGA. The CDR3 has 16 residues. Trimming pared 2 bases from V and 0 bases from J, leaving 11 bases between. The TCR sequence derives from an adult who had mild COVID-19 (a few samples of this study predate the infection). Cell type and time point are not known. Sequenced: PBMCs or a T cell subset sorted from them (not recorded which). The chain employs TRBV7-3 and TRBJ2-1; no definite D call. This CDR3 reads CASSLEPISSYNEQFF. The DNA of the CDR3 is TGTGCCAGCAGCTTAGAACCCATAAGCTCCTACAATGAGCAGTTCTTC.